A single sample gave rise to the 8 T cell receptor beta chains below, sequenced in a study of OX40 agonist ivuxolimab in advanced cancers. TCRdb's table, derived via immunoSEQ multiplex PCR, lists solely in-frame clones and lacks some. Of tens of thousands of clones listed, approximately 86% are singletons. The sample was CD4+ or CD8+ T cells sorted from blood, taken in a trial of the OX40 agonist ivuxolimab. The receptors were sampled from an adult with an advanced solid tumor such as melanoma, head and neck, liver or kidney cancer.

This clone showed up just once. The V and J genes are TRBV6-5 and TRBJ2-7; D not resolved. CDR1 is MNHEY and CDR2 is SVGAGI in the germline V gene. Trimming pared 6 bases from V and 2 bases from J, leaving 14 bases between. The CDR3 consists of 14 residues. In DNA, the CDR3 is TGTGCCAGCAGAGACGAGACGGCCACCTACGAGCAGTACTTC. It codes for CASRDETATYEQYF.

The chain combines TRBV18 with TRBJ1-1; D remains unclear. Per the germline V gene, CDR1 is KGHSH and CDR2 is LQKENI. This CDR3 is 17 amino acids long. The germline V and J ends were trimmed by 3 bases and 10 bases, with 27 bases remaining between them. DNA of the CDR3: TGTGCCAGCTCACCTCTCCGGGGTGAAGGCGACTCAACGGGAGCTTTCTTT. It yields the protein CASSPLRGEGDSTGAFF.

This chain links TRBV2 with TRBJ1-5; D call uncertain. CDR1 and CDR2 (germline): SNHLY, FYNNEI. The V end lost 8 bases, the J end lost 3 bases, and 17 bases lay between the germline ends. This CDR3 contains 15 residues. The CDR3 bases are TGTGCCAGCCAAATCGGTTCAGGAACCAATCAGCCCCAGCATTTT. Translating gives CASQIGSGTNQPQHF.

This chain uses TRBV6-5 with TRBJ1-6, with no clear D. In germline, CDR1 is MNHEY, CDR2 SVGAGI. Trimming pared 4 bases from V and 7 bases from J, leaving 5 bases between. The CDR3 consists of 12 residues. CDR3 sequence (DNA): TGTGCCAGCAGTTCTCGGAATTCACCCCTCCACTTT. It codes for CASSSRNSPLHF.

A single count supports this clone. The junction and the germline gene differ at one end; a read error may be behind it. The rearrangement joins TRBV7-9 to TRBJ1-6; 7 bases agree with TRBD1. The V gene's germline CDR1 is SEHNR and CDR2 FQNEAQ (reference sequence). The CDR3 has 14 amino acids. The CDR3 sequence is CASSTGQENSLLHF. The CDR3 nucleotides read TGTGCCAGCAGCACAGGACAGGAGAATTCACTCCTCCACTTT.

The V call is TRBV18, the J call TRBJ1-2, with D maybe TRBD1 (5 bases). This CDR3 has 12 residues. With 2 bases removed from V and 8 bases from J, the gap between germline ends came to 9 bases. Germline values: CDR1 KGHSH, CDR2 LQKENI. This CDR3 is CASSPVRGGYTF. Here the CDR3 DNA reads TGTGCCAGCTCACCAGTCCGGGGCGGCTACACCTTC.

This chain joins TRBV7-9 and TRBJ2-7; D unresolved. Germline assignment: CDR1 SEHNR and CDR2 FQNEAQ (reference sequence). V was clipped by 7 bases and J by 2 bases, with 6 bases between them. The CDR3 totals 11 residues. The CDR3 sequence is CASTRAYEQYF. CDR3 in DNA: TGTGCCAGCACCCGCGCCTACGAGCAGTACTTC.

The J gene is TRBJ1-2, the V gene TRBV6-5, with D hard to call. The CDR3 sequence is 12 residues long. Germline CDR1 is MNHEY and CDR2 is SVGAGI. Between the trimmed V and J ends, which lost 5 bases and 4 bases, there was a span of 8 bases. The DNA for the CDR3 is TGTGCCAGCAGTCCGGATCTCTATGGCTACACCTTC. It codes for CASSPDLYGYTF.